These 3 T cell receptor beta chains share one sample of origin, sequenced in a study of human T cells and chemical hapten exposure. TCRdb called the RACE reads again in MiXCR, with one record for every CDR3 protein. The sample shows more than 65,000 distinct CDR3 sequences, roughly 7.2% of them seen only once. As for time point: patch test 1, 2 weeks after DPC sensitization. Treatment reported: therapeutic diphenylcyclopropenone sensitization with weekly scalp DPC. Source: whole blood, taken in connection with sensitization to the hapten diphenylcyclopropenone (DPC). These receptors originate from a woman between 25 and 40 years old with alopecia areata. Some clones in this sample may be carry-over from other donors' samples.

This clonotype showed up many times. The rearrangement links TRBV3-1 to TRBJ1-2, with D uncertain. V shed 4 bases and J shed 2 bases, with 8 bases lying between them. Looked up from germline, CDR1 is LGHDT and CDR2 is YNNKEL (reference sequence). The CDR3 loop spans 13 amino acids. The CDR3 reads CASSPNQNYGYTF. As DNA, the CDR3 is TGTGCCAGCAGCCCAAATCAGAACTATGGCTACACCTTC.

The table lists this clonotype with many counts. The rearrangement joins TRBV29-1 to TRBJ1-2; 8 nucleotides match TRBD1. The trim removed 3 bases at V and 6 bases at J, leaving 3 bases unmatched. The CDR3 consists of 12 residues. Germline V gives CDR1 SQVTM, CDR2 ANQGSEA. CDR3 residues: CSVDGQGNGYTF. For the CDR3, the DNA is TGCAGCGTTGATGGACAGGGTAATGGCTACACCTTC.

This clonotype has a count of ten or more. The chain is built from TRBV18 and TRBJ1-1; the D is unclear. CDR1 is KGHSH, CDR2 LQKENI, per germline. Trimming took 5 bases from V and 1 from J, leaving 11 bases between them. The CDR3 has 14 residues. The CDR3: CASSAWMSNTEAFF. The CDR3 bases are TGTGCCAGCTCAGCGTGGATGTCGAACACTGAAGCTTTCTTT. Full variable domain (rest looked up from reference TRBV18 and TRBJ1-1): NAGVMQNPRHLVRRRGQEARLRCSPMKGHSHVYWYRQLPEEGLKFMVYLQKENIIDESGMPKERFSAEFPKEGPSILRIQQVVRGDSAAYFCASSAWMSNTEAFFGQGTRLTVV.